Listed here are 8 T cell receptor beta chains from one sample, sequenced in a study of CD8+ T cells in alopecia areata. As the sequencing template, cDNA was produced by extracting RNA and reverse transcribing it. TCRdb's copy holds only in-frame clones and misses some; the assay was immunoSEQ multiplex PCR. The profile shows approximately 82,000 clones, about 51% of them singletons. The sequencing sample was made of NKG2D-high CD8+ T cells sorted from blood. All receptors come from a human donor with alopecia areata.

J is TRBJ1-6 and V is TRBV4-1; a weak D match, TRBD1 (6 bases). Germline V gene lookup returns CDR1 MGHRA and CDR2 YSYEKL. This CDR3 region has 17 residues. With 1 base removed from V and 5 bases from J, the gap between germline ends came to 15 bases. In nucleotides, the CDR3 is TGCGCCAGCAGCCAAGCCCAAGGACAGCTGCATAATTCACCCCTCCACTTT. Protein: CASSQAQGQLHNSPLHF.

V gene TRBV27 combines with J gene TRBJ2-5, with no clear D. Per the germline V gene, CDR1 is MNHEY and CDR2 is SMNVEV (reference sequence). The CDR3 has 15 amino acids. V lost 3 bases, J lost 9 bases, and 20 bases lay in between. CDR3 DNA: TGTGCCAGCAGTTTGCTTTGCCTTGATCCCGAGGCCCAGTACTTC. This encodes CASSLLCLDPEAQYF.

The chain carries TRBV7-2 and TRBJ2-5, with D perhaps TRBD1 (6 bases). V lost 8 bases and J lost 7, with 14 bases in between. CDR1 and CDR2 (germline): SGHTA, FQGNSA. This CDR3 comprises 12 residues. CDR3 sequence (DNA): TGTGCCAGCGTCTTTCAGGGGTGGACCCAGTACTTC. It translates to CASVFQGWTQYF.

This clone was counted once. The rearrangement joins TRBV30 to TRBJ1-3; 8 bases map to TRBD1. The CDR3 contains 16 residues. V lost 2 bases and J lost 0; bases outside the gene matches: 6. In germline, CDR1 is GTSNPN, CDR2 SVGIG (reference sequence). The CDR3 nucleotides read TGTGCCTGGAGTTCCGGGACAGGAGGCTCTGGAAACACCATATATTTT. Protein product: CAWSSGTGGSGNTIYF.

V gene TRBV28 combines with J gene TRBJ2-1, with 7 bases matching TRBD1. Germline V gene data show CDR1 as MDHEN and CDR2 as SYDVKM. J gave up 7 bases and V 5 bases, and 11 bases lay outside the gene matches. The CDR3 has 15 amino acids. CDR3 protein: CASSPPLGQTNEQFF. Here the CDR3 DNA reads TGTGCCAGCAGTCCACCACTGGGACAGACTAATGAGCAGTTCTTC.

This clone came up a few times. The same CDR3 arises from other DNA sequences in this sample as well. The V gene is TRBV2, the J gene TRBJ2-5; TRBD1 matches 8 bases. The ends lost 6 bases at V and 4 bases at J; junction bases unmatched: 7. CDR3 length equals 14 residues. Per the germline V gene, CDR1 is SNHLY and CDR2 is FYNNEI. The CDR3 coding sequence is TGTGCCAGCAGCGGTGGACAGGGTGGAGAGACCCAGTACTTC. Protein product: CASSGGQGGETQYF.

The genes are TRBV25-1 and TRBJ2-7; D remains unclear. This CDR3 spans 12 amino acids. V was pared by 1 base and J by 5 bases, with 6 bases between. The germline CDR1 and CDR2 sequences are MGHDK and SYGVNS. The CDR3 DNA is TGTGCCAGCAGTGAATGGTCGGACGAGCAGTACTTC. Translated: CASSEWSDEQYF.

This chain links TRBV27 with TRBJ1-1, with D possibly TRBD1 on 5 matching bases. This CDR3 has 10 amino acids. The germline CDR1 and CDR2 sequences are MNHEY and SMNVEV (reference sequence). Between the trimmed V and J ends, which lost 8 bases and 8 bases, there was a span of 9 bases. The CDR3 sequence is CASGRDEAFF. The CDR3 DNA follows: TGTGCCAGCGGGAGGGACGAAGCTTTCTTT.